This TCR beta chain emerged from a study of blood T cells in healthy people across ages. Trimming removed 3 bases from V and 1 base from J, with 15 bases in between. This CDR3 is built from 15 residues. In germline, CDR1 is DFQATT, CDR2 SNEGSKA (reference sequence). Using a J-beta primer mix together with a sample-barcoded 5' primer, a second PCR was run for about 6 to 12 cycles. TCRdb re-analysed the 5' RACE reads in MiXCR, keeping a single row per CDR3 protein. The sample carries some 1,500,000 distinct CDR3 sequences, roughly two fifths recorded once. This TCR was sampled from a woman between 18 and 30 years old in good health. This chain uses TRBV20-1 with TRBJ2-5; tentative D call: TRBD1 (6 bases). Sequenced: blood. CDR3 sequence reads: CSARLRRGIQETQYF. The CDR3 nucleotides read TGCAGTGCTAGGCTTCGCAGGGGAATCCAAGAGACCCAGTACTTC.